The 14 T cell receptor beta chains below come from one sample, sequenced in a study of T cells in Graves' hyperthyroidism and ophthalmopathy. RNA transcripts were the template for amplifying TCR beta CDR3 regions. With the HTBI primer set, the TCR CDR3 went through a first round of RT-PCR. A single record per CDR3 protein comes from TCRdb applying MiXCR to the multiplex PCR reads. This sample has roughly 520,000 distinct CDR3 sequences; approximately 25% occur once, and the top ten carry approximately 10%. Sequencing was performed on blood. These receptors were taken from a woman younger than 45 with Graves' ophthalmopathy.

The V and J genes are TRBV5-1 and TRBJ1-1, with 7 bases lining up with TRBD1. J lost 6 bases, V lost 0 bases, and 2 bases had no gene match. There are 13 residues in the CDR3. Germline CDR1 reads SGHRS; CDR2 reads YFSETQ. CDR3 bases: TGCGCCAGCAGCTTGGGGGACAGACCTGAAGCTTTCTTT. It specifies CASSLGDRPEAFF.

This clonotype was counted ten times or more. The chain uses TRBV27 and TRBJ2-7; TRBD1 aligns across 10 bases. The V gene end was trimmed by 4 bases and the J gene end by 3 bases; junction bases not matched to a gene: 9. Germline CDR1 and CDR2: MNHEY and SMNVEV (reference sequence). This CDR3 contains 16 residues. Here the CDR3 DNA reads TGTGCCAGCAGTTCGTCTTTAGGGACAGGGGTCTACGAGCAGTACTTC. This encodes CASSSSLGTGVYEQYF.

This clonotype was counted many times. The chain combines TRBV18 with TRBJ1-3; D is uncertain. The CDR3 consists of 13 residues. The germline V gene has CDR1 KGHSH and CDR2 LQKENI. V shed 2 bases and J shed 3 bases, with 5 bases lying between them. CDR3 amino acids: CASSPAVGNTIYF. The CDR3 DNA is TGTGCCAGCTCACCAGCAGTTGGAAACACCATATATTTT.

This chain links TRBV6-5 with TRBJ1-5; D may be TRBD1 (6 bases). CDR1 MNHEY and CDR2 SVGAGI come from the germline V gene. V was cut by 2 bases and J by 2 bases, with 16 bases left in between. The CDR3 spans 17 residues. Written as DNA, the CDR3 is TGTGCCAGCAGTTACCTAGGGGGGAGAAGTGGCAATCAGCCCCAGCATTTT. As protein: CASSYLGGRSGNQPQHF.

This clonotype was detected ten times or more. The V call is TRBV27, the J call TRBJ2-7; 9 nucleotides line up with TRBD1. This CDR3 has 14 amino acids. Germline V CDR1 and CDR2: MNHEY, SMNVEV (reference sequence). With 2 bases clipped from V and 3 bases from J, the junction kept 2 bases outside the gene matches. The CDR3 spells CASSLRQGVYEQYF. CDR3 nucleotides: TGTGCCAGCAGTTTACGACAGGGGGTCTACGAGCAGTACTTC.

This clonotype was seen a few times. The chain carries TRBV7-2 and TRBJ1-2; D not resolved. CDR3 length equals 12 residues. Trimming shortened V by 1 base and J by 14 bases, and 14 bases separated the two germline ends. Germline lookup yields CDR1 SGHTA and CDR2 FQGNSA. The CDR3 region is CASSLERDGQTF. DNA of the CDR3: TGTGCCAGCAGCTTAGAACGGGATGGGCAGACCTTC.

This clonotype was seen many times. The chain is built from TRBV5-1 and TRBJ2-7; 7 nucleotides align to TRBD1. The CDR3 sequence is 18 residues long. J lost 3 bases, V lost 0 bases, and 15 bases had no gene match. Germline CDR1 reads SGHRS; CDR2 reads YFSETQ. The CDR3, as DNA: TGCGCCAGCAGCTTGGCGAAACTCAGGACAGGTCCACTCTACGAGCAGTACTTC. This sequence encodes CASSLAKLRTGPLYEQYF.

V is TRBV28 and J is TRBJ1-1, with D perhaps TRBD1 (5 bases). Germline V gene sequence: CDR1 MDHEN, CDR2 SYDVKM. Trimming took 2 bases from V and 5 from J, leaving 12 bases between them. CDR3 length equals 14 residues. The CDR3 bases are TGTGCCAGCAGTTTAGCAGGGACGAGGACTGAAGCTTTCTTT. Amino acid sequence: CASSLAGTRTEAFF.

This clonotype was observed a few times. The CDR3, as DNA: TGTGCCAGCAGCCCGCGGGGGACTAGCGGGGCGGGAAACCAAGAGACCCAGTACTTC. Its translation is CASSPRGTSGAGNQETQYF. This sequence joins TRBV7-9 and TRBJ2-5, with 13 positions matching TRBD2. The junction had 12 bases not matched to a gene; V was cut back by 5 bases and J by 0 bases. Germline CDR1 and CDR2: SEHNR and FQNEAQ (reference sequence). The CDR3 loop spans 19 amino acids.

This clonotype was detected a few times. Its ends do not fully match the called genes, so a read error is possible. V is TRBV7-9 and J is TRBJ2-5; 7 bases are a match to TRBD2. Germline CDR1 is SEHNR and CDR2 is FQNEAQ (reference sequence). CDR3 length: 13 amino acids. CDR3 nucleotides: TGTGCCAGCAACTTAGCGGGCCAAGAGACCCAATACTTC. Its translation: CASNLAGQETQYF.

This clonotype was counted many times. V and J are TRBV3-1 and TRBJ2-7; a weak D match, TRBD1 (6 bases). From germline, CDR1 is LGHDT and CDR2 YNNKEL (reference sequence). The CDR3 totals 13 residues. Trimming removed 4 bases from V and 4 bases from J, with 11 bases in between. The CDR3 spells CASSPGTRYEQYF. The CDR3, as DNA: TGTGCCAGCAGCCCCGGGACACGGTACGAGCAGTACTTC.

This clonotype has ten or more counts. The rearrangement joins TRBV6-5 to TRBJ1-1, with D hard to call. The V gene lost 0 bases and the J gene lost 7 bases, with 12 bases spanning the gap. Germline-derived CDR1 and CDR2 are MNHEY and SVGAGI. The length of the CDR3 is 14 residues. The DNA of the CDR3 is TGTGCCAGCAGTTACTCGACCTCAGCGGGTGAAGCTTTCTTT. It specifies CASSYSTSAGEAFF.

J is TRBJ2-5 and V is TRBV6-2 or TRBV6-3; TRBD2 aligns across 11 bases. Germline V gives CDR1 MNHEY, CDR2 SVGEGT. V gave up 5 bases and J gave up 1 base; unmatched junction bases: 9. The CDR3 totals 17 residues. The CDR3 spells CASSPLASGRSQETQYF. The DNA of the CDR3 is TGTGCCAGCAGTCCGTTGGCTAGCGGGAGGAGCCAAGAGACCCAGTACTTC.

This clonotype was picked up many times. The chain joins TRBV28 to TRBJ1-2; D remains ambiguous. Germline assignment: CDR1 MDHEN and CDR2 SYDVKM. The CDR3 spans 12 residues. V was clipped by 4 bases and J by 3 bases, with 6 bases between them. CDR3 sequence reads: CASSYSDYGYTF. The CDR3 bases are TGTGCCAGCAGTTACAGCGACTATGGCTACACCTTC.